Here is one T cell receptor beta chain with its context. The data stem from a study of blood T cell repertoires in COVID-19. In the study overall: COVID-19 samples from acute and convalescent phases originated in the United States, Italy and Spain. T cells, B-cell-depleted T cells, or PBMCs provided the cDNA or gDNA that served as material.

Profiling relied on immunoSEQ multiplex PCR, and the TCRdb table lists in-frame clones only, not all of them. The table includes roughly 200,000 clones, 75% to 90% detected once. Germline CDR1 SGHAT, CDR2 FQNNGV. The CDR3 runs to 14 residues. Trimming removed 3 bases from V and 11 bases from J; junction bases left unmatched: 9. Material: peripheral blood. The source of this sequence is a woman aged 55-69 years with acute or convalescent COVID-19. V is TRBV11-2 and J is TRBJ1-4; 7 nucleotides match TRBD1. The CDR3 is CASSLRQGLAKLFF. The CDR3 coding sequence is TGTGCCAGCAGCTTGAGACAGGGATTGGCGAAACTGTTTTTT.